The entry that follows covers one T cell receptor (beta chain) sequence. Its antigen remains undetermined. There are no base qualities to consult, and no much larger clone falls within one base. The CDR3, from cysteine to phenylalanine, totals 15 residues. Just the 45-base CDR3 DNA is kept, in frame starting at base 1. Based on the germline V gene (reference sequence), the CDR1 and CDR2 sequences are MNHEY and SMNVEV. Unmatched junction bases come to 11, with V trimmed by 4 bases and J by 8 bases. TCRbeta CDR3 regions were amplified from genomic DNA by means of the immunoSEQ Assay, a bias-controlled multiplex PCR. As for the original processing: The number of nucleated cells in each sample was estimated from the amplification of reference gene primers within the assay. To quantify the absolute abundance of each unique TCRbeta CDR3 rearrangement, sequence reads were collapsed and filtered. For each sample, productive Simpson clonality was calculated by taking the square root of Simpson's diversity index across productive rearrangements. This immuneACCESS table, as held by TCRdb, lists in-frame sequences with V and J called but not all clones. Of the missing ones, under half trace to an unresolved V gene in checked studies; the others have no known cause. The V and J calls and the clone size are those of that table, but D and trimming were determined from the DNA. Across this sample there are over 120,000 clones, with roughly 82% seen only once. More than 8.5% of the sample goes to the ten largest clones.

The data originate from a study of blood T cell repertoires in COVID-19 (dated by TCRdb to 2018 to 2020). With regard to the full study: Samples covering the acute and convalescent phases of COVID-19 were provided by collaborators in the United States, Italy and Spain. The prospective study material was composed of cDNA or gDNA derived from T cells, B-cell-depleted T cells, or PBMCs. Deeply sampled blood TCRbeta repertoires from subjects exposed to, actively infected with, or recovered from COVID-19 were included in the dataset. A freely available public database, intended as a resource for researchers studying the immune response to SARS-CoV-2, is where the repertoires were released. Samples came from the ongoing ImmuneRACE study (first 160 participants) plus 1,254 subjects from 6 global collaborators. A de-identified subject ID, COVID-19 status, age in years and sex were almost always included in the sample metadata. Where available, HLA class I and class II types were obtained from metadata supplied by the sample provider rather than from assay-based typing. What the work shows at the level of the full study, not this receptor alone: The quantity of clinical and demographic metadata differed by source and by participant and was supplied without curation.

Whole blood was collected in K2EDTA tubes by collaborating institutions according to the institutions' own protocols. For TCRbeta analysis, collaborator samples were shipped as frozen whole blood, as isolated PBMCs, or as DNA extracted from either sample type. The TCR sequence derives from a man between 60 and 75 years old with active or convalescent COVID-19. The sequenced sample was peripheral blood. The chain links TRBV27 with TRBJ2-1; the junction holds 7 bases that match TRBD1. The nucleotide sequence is TGTGCCAGCAGTTCAACCTACAGGGGTAGCGATGAGCAGTTCTTC. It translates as CASSSTYRGSDEQFF.